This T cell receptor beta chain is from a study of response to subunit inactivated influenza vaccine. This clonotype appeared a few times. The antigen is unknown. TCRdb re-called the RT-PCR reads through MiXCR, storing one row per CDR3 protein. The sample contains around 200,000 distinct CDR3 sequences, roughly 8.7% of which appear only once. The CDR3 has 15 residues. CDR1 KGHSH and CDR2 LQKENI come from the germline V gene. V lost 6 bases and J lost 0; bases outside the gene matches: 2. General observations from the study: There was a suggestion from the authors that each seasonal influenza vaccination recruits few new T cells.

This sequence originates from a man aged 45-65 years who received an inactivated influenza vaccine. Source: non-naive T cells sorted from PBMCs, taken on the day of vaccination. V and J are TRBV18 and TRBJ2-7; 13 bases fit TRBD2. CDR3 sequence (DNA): TGTGCCAGCTCTCGGACTAGCGGGAGCTCCTACGAGCAGTACTTC. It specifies CASSRTSGSSYEQYF.